This T cell receptor beta chain derives from a study of blood T cell repertoires in COVID-19. As for the study in general: From the United States, Italy and Spain came samples of acute and convalescent COVID-19.

Recruited during active infection, patients (from Seattle) were subsequently followed longitudinally. Original handling: Cell counts per sample came from amplifying reference gene primers. The data were produced by immunoSEQ multiplex PCR, yet TCRdb's version contains in-frame clones alone and is incomplete. The V and J calls and clone size were taken over from that table, and D and trimming were inferred from the DNA. This table holds around 300,000 clones, 75% to 90% found once. J gave up 7 bases and V 5 bases, and 13 bases lay outside the gene matches. From germline, CDR1 is LNHDA and CDR2 SQIVND (reference sequence). CDR3 length: 16 residues.

The chain recombines TRBV19 with TRBJ1-5, with 8 bases aligning to TRBD1. The sequenced sample consisted of peripheral blood. This receptor was obtained from a woman younger than 45 with COVID-19, enrolled during active disease. CDR3 coding DNA: TGTGCCAGTAGTCGCCGACAGGGGAATTTAGACCAGCCCCAGCATTTT. Its translation is CASSRRQGNLDQPQHF. The full variable domain, its missing parts supplied by reference TRBV19 and TRBJ1-5, is DGGITQSPKYLFRKEGQNVTLSCEQNLNHDAMYWYRQDPGQGLRLIYYSQIVNDFQKGDIAEGYSVSREKKESFPLTVTSAQKNPTAFYLCASSRRQGNLDQPQHFGDGTRLSIL.